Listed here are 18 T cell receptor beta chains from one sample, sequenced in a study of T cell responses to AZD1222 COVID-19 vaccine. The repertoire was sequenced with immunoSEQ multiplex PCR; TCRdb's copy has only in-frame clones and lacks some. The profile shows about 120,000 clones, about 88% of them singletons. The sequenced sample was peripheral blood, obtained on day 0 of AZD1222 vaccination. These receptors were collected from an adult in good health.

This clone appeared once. The CDR3 sequence: CASSSPTPVVQFF. For the CDR3, the DNA is TGTGCCAGCAGCTCCCCCACCCCGGTGGTGCAGTTCTTC. The chain carries TRBV7-6 and TRBJ2-1; D ambiguous. Germline CDR1 SGHVS, CDR2 FNYEAQ. The CDR3 contains 13 residues. V was clipped by 4 bases and J by 12 bases, with 16 bases between them.

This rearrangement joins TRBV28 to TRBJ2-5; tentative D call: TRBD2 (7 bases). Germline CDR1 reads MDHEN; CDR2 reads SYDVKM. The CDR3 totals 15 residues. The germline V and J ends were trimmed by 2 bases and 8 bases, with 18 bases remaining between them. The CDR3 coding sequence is TGTGCCAGCAGTTTAACCGGGGGGCGGGAGAAAACCCAGTACTTC. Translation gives CASSLTGGREKTQYF. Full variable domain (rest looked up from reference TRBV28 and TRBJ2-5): DVKVTQSSRYLVKRTGEKVFLECVQDMDHENMFWYRQDPGLGLRLIYFSYDVKMKEKGDIPEGYSVSREKKERFSLILESASTNQTSMYLCASSLTGGREKTQYFGPGTRLLVL.

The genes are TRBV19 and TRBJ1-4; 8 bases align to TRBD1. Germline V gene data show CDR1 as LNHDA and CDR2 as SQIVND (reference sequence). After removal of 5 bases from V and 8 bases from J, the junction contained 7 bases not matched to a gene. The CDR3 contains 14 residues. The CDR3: CASSPTGVGEKLFF. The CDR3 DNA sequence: TGTGCCAGTAGTCCGACAGGGGTTGGAGAAAAACTGTTTTTT. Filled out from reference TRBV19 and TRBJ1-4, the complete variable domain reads DGGITQSPKYLFRKEGQNVTLSCEQNLNHDAMYWYRQDPGQGLRLIYYSQIVNDFQKGDIAEGYSVSREKKESFPLTVTSAQKNPTAFYLCASSPTGVGEKLFFGSGTQLSVL.

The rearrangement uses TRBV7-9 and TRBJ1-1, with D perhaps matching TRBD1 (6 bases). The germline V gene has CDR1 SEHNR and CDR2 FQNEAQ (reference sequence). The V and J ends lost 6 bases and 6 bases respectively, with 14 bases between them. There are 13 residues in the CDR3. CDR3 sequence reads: CASSTGQFSEAFF. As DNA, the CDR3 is TGTGCCAGCAGTACAGGGCAGTTCTCTGAAGCTTTCTTT.

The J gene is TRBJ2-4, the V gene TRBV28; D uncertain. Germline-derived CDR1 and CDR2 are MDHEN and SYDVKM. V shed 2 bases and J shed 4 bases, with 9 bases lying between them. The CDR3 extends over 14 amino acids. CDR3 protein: CASSLGALKNIQYF. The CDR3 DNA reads TGTGCCAGCAGTTTAGGAGCATTGAAAAACATTCAGTACTTC.

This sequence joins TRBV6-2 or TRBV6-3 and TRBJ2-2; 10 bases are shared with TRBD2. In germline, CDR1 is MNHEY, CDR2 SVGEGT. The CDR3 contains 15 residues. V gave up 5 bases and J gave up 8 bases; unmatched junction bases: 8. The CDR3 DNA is TGTGCCAGCAGTATTACTAGCGGGAATGTTGGGGAGCTGTTTTTT. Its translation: CASSITSGNVGELFF.

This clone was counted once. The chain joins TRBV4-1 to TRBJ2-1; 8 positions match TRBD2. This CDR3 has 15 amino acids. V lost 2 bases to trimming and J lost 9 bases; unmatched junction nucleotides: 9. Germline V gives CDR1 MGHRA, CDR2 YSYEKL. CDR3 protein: CASSQRSGSRGEQFF. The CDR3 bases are TGCGCCAGCAGCCAAAGGAGCGGGAGTAGGGGTGAGCAGTTCTTC.

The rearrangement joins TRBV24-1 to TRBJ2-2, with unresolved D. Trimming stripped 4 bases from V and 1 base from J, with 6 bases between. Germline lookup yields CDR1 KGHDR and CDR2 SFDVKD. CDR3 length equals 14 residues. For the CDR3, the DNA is TGTGCCACCAGTGACCGCCTGAACACCGGGGAGCTGTTTTTT. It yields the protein CATSDRLNTGELFF.

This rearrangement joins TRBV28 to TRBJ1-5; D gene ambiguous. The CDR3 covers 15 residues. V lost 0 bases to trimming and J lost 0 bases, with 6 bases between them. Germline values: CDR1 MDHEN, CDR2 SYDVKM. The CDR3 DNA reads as TGTGCCAGCAGTTTATGGGCCGATAGCAATCAGCCCCAGCATTTT. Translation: CASSLWADSNQPQHF.

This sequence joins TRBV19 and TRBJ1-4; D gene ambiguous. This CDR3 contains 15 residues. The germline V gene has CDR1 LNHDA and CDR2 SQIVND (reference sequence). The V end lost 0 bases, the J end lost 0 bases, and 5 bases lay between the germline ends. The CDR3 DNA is TGTGCCAGTAGTATAGACGCGGCAACTAATGAAAAACTGTTTTTT. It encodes CASSIDAATNEKLFF.

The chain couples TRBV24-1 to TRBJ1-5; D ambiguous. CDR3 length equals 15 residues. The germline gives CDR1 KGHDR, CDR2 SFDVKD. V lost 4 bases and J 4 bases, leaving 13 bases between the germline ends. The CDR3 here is CATSEDGLANQPQHF. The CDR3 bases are TGTGCCACCAGTGAAGACGGACTCGCAAATCAGCCCCAGCATTTT.

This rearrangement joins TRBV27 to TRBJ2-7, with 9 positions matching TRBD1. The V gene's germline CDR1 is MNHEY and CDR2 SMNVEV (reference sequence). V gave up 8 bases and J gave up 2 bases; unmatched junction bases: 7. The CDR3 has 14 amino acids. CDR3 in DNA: TGTGCCAGCTATGGGACAGGGCTACCCTACGAGCAGTACTTC. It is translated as CASYGTGLPYEQYF.

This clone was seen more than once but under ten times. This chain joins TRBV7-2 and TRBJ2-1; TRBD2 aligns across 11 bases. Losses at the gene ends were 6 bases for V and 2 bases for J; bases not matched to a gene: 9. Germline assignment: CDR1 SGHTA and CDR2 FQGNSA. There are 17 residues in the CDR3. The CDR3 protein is CASRGTSGGHTYNEQFF. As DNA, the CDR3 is TGTGCCAGCAGGGGGACTAGCGGAGGTCACACCTACAATGAGCAGTTCTTC.

The CDR3 reads CASSLERTRNSQYF. Written as DNA, the CDR3 is TGTGCCAGCAGCTTAGAAAGGACTAGAAATTCGCAGTATTTT. This chain joins TRBV11-2 and TRBJ2-3; TRBD2 agrees at 7 bases. With V trimmed by 0 bases and J by 10 bases, 7 bases remained unmatched. Germline loops: CDR1 SGHAT, CDR2 FQNNGV. CDR3 length equals 14 residues.

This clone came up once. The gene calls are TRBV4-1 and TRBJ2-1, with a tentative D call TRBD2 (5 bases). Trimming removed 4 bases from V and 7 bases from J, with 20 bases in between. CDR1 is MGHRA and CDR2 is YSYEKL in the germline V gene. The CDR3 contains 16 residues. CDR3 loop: CASSPLATREHNEQFF. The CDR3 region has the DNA TGCGCCAGCAGCCCCCTAGCCACTAGAGAGCATAATGAGCAGTTCTTC.

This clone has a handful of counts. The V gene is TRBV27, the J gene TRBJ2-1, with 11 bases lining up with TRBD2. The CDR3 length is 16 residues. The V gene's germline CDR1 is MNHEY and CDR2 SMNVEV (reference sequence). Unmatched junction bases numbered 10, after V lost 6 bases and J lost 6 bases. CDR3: CASSLTSGMWANEQFF. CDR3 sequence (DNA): TGTGCCAGCAGCCTGACTAGCGGGATGTGGGCCAATGAGCAGTTCTTC.

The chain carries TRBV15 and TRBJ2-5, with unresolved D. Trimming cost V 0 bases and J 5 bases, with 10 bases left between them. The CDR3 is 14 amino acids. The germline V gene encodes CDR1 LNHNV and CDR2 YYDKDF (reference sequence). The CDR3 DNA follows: TGTGCCACCAGCAGAGATCCGGACGGGGAGACCCAGTACTTC. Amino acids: CATSRDPDGETQYF.

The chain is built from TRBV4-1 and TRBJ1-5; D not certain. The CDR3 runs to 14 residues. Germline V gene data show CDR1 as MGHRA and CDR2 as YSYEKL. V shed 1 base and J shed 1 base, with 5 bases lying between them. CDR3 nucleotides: TGCGCCAGCAGCCAAGGAATGAGCAATCAGCCCCAGCATTTT. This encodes CASSQGMSNQPQHF.